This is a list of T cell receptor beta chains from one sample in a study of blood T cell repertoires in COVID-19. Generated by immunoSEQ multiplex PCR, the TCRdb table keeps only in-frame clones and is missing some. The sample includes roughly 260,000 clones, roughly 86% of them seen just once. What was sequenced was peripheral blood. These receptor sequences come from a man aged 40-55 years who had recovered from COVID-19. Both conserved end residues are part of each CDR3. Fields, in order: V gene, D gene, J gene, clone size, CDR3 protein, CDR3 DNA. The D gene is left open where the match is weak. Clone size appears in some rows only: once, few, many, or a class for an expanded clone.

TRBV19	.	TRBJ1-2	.	CASSPRAVYGYTF	TGTGCCAGTAGTCCCAGGGCAGTCTATGGCTACACCTTC
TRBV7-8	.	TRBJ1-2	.	CASSFNHRAGSYGYTF	TGTGCCAGCAGCTTTAACCACAGGGCTGGGTCCTATGGCTACACCTTC
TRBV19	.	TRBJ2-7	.	CASGSSTGTLYEQYF	TGTGCCAGTGGATCCTCGACAGGGACTCTATACGAGCAGTACTTC
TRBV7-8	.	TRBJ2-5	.	CASSLGVRETQYF	TGTGCCAGCAGCCTCGGAGTACGAGAGACCCAGTACTTC
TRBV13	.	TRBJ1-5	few	CASSLGLNRAQPQHF	TGTGCCAGCAGCTTAGGCCTTAACAGGGCTCAGCCCCAGCATTTT
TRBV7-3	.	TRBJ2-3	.	CASSLRGNPSTDTQYF	TGTGCCAGCAGCTTACGCGGGAATCCTAGCACAGATACGCAGTATTTT
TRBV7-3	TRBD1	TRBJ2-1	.	CASSLGTGVNEQFF	TGTGCCAGCAGCTTAGGGACAGGGGTAAACGAGCAGTTCTTC
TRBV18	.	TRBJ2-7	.	CASQRGGAGEEQYF	TGTGCCAGCCAACGCGGGGGCGCGGGGGAGGAGCAGTACTTC
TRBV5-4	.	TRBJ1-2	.	CASSLVPSYGYTF	TGTGCCAGCAGCTTGGTACCGAGCTATGGCTACACCTTC
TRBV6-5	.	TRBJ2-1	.	CASTPRSRGLNEQFF	TGTGCCAGCACCCCGAGGTCCAGGGGCCTAAATGAGCAGTTCTTC
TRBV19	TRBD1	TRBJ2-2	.	CASSTRQGTYTGELFF	TGTGCCAGTAGTACTCGACAGGGGACTTACACCGGGGAGCTGTTTTTT
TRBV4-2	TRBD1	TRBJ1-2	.	CASSQIPGPTGDNYGYTF	TGTGCCAGCAGCCAAATCCCGGGGCCGACAGGGGATAACTATGGCTACACCTTC
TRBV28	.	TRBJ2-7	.	CASSLVGWAHGEQYF	TGTGCCAGCAGTTTGGTCGGTTGGGCCCATGGGGAGCAGTACTTC
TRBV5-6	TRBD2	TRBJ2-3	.	CASSDLAGATDTQYF	TGTGCCAGCAGCGATCTAGCGGGGGCCACAGATACGCAGTATTTT
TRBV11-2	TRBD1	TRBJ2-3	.	CASSLDGTGEADTQYF	TGTGCCAGCAGCTTAGACGGGACAGGGGAGGCAGATACGCAGTATTTT